This TCR beta chain is from a study of T cells in Graves' hyperthyroidism and ophthalmopathy. This clonotype has at least ten counts. V lost 3 bases to trimming and J lost 4 bases, with 13 bases between them. The CDR3 runs 14 residues. Amplification yielded TCR beta CDR3 regions, with RNA transcripts as the source. The study used the HTBI primer set for a first-round RT-PCR of the TCR CDR3. TCRdb ran MiXCR on the multiplex PCR reads and lists one entry per CDR3 protein. Among a few hundred thousand distinct CDR3 sequences, around 13% were seen once, and the ten largest hold 4% to 6.5%. The sequencing input was blood. The chain joins TRBV12-3 or TRBV12-4 to TRBJ2-7, with D perhaps given as TRBD1 or TRBD2 (5 bases each). This sequence was found in a woman between 18 and 29 years old with Graves' hyperthyroidism. The chain's CDR3 is CASSLRGPGYEQYF. The CDR3 nucleotides are TGTGCCAGCAGTTTGAGGGGCCCTGGGTACGAGCAGTACTTC.